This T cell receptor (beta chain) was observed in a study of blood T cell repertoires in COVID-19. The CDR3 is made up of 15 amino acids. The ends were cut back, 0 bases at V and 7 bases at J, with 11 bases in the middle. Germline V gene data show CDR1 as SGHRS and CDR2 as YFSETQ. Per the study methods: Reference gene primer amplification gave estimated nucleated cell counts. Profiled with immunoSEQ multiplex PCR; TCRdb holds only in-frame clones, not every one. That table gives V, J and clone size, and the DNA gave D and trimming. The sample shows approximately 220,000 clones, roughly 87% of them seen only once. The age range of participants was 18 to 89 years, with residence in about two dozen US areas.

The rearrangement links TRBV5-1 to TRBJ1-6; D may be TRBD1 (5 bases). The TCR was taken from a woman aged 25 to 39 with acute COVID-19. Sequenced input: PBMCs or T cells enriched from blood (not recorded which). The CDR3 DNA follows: TGCGCCAGCAGCTTGGAAACAGGCCAGAATTCACCCCTCCACTTT. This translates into CASSLETGQNSPLHF.